This TCR beta chain is from a study of T cells after yellow fever vaccination (dated by TCRdb to between 2018 and 2021). Describing the broader study: The SMART-Seq v4 Ultra Low Input RNA kit was used to prepare libraries from fractions with low cell numbers. To follow T-cell clones before and after primary and booster YFV17D yellow fever vaccination, bulk TCR alpha and beta repertoires were sequenced over time. Two healthy male donors, one aged 18 to 29 and one aged 30 to 40 years, were included in the cohort. Bulk PBMC replicates and cell subsets were isolated from blood drawn at multiple timepoints before and after both primary and secondary immunization.

As to this clonotype: The clone's antigen remains unknown. Per-base qualities were not stored, and no clone one base away is much larger.

TCR cDNA was synthesized by 5'RACE template switching, through which a universal primer site and unique molecular identifiers were introduced. Priming for cDNA synthesis came from both the TCR alpha and TCR beta constant segments. Two PCR steps were used to amplify libraries, with sample barcodes and sequencing adapters being added in the second step. Sequencing of libraries was performed on Illumina HiSeq 2500 (2x100 bp) or NovaSeq (2x150 bp). The authors' analysis ran thus. Demultiplexing of reads and collapsing into UMI consensus sequences were performed with MIGEC, and V(D)J alignment was carried out with MiXCR. Vaccine-responding clonotypes were defined with edgeR using replicate PBMC samples, requiring FDR below 0.01 and a log2 fold change above 5 up to day 15. CD4 or CD8 identity was assigned to each bulk clonotype according to whether the clonotype was present at higher abundance in the sequenced CD4 repertoire or the sequenced CD8 repertoire. The raw public reads went through TCRdb reprocessing: fastp at Q25, MiXCR clone calling, in-frame beta chains kept. One record per CDR3 amino acid sequence lists the most common genes and DNA. For this entry, the V and J calls and clone size follow TCRdb and not the study's own pipeline. In this sample the table shows about 260,000 distinct CDR3 sequences, 10% to 15% of which occur a single time. The top ten clonotypes cover 0.5% to 0.6% of the sample.

Taken with the paper, the label for treatment or condition translates to: live attenuated yellow fever vaccine strain. PBMCs were isolated from peripheral blood using a standard Ficoll-Paque protocol. Dynabeads CD4 and CD8 positive selection kits were used to isolate the CD4 and CD8 T-cell fractions. RNA was extracted with TriZol from bulk PBMCs, CD4 and CD8 fractions, and dextramer-positive and dextramer-negative fractions. The investigation overall reported the following: After the booster, most clones that had expanded after primary vaccination were detected again (roughly 95% of CD4 and roughly nine tenths of CD8), suggesting broad maintenance of memory. A small fraction of clonotypes showed up in both the CD4 and CD8 compartments, probably as a result of convergent recombination. The secondary T-cell response was weaker than the primary response but faster, peaking on day 5 instead of day 15. Because the study included only a couple of donors, the extent to which the findings can be generalized is limited. Computational filtering was required because FACS-sorted repertoires could contain abundant contaminating clonotypes from the bulk population.

Via the germline V gene (reference sequence), CDR1 is DFQATT and CDR2 SNEGSKA. There are 13 amino acids in the CDR3, from cysteine to phenylalanine inclusive. The read is trimmed to its CDR3 DNA, 39 bases read in frame from base 1. Trimming takes 5 bases off V and 9 bases off J; junction bases not matched to a gene: 6. This clonotype was sampled from a man aged 25 to 45 who received the YFV17D yellow fever vaccine. The sample in question was CD4+ T cells sorted from PBMCs, obtained 45 days after the yellow fever booster vaccination. Recombination linked TRBV20-1 to TRBJ2-1; 11 bases in the junction line up with TRBD2. The DNA sequence follows: TGCAGTGCTTCGACTAGCGGGACCCCTGAGCAGTTCTTC. This yields the protein CSASTSGTPEQFF.